The 23 T cell receptor beta chains listed next were all sequenced from one sample in a study of T cell responses to AZD1222 COVID-19 vaccine. Repertoires were generated with immunoSEQ multiplex PCR, while TCRdb's copy carries only in-frame clones and drops some. Among about 84,000 clones listed, approximately 85% were seen once. The sequencing here drew on peripheral blood, taken 28 days after the second AZD1222 dose. These receptors all come from an adult who received the AZD1222 COVID-19 vaccine.

The CDR3 DNA follows: TGTGCCAGCATTCGACAGGTCTACAATTCACCCCTCCACTTT. It encodes CASIRQVYNSPLHF. This chain uses TRBV28 with TRBJ1-6; D possibly corresponds to TRBD1 (6 bases). The germline V gene has CDR1 MDHEN and CDR2 SYDVKM. This CDR3 contains 14 residues. Trimming removed 7 bases from V and 7 bases from J, with 14 bases in between.

This chain connects TRBV7-2 to TRBJ2-3; 7 bases line up with TRBD2. V gave up 1 base and J gave up 7 bases; unmatched junction bases: 8. Per the germline V gene, CDR1 is SGHTA and CDR2 is FQGNSA. This CDR3 has 15 amino acids. In nucleotides, the CDR3 is TGTGCCAGCAGCTTAGGCTTTAGCGGGCTAAATACGCAGTATTTT. Amino acid sequence: CASSLGFSGLNTQYF.

V and J are TRBV5-1 and TRBJ2-2, with TRBD2 matching 8 bases. With V trimmed by 7 bases and J by 4 bases, 9 bases remained unmatched. Germline V lookup: CDR1 SGHRS, CDR2 YFSETQ. The CDR3 runs 15 residues. DNA of the CDR3: TGCGCCAGCCAAATACTAGCGGTATCCACCGGGGAGCTGTTTTTT. Translating gives CASQILAVSTGELFF.

The CDR3 sequence: CASSQATGRYNEQFF. Here the CDR3 DNA reads TGTGCCAGCAGCCAAGCCACAGGGCGCTACAATGAGCAGTTCTTC. This chain connects TRBV3-1 (or the pseudogene TRBV3-2) to TRBJ2-1; perhaps TRBD1 as D (6 bases). Germline lookup yields CDR1 LGHDT and CDR2 YNNKEL (reference sequence). The CDR3 consists of 15 residues. V dropped 1 base and J dropped 3 bases, with 10 bases sitting between them.

Worth noting for this clone: One junction end does not reproduce the germline sequence, and a read error may be involved. The chain uses TRBV29-1 and TRBJ2-1, with no clear D. The CDR3 is made up of 13 amino acids. The germline CDR1 and CDR2 sequences are SQVTM and ANQGSEA. DNA of the CDR3: TGCAGCGTTGAAGATAGCTCCTACAATGAGCAATTCTTC. Translating gives CSVEDSSYNEQFF.

This rearrangement joins TRBV7-2 to TRBJ2-7; 11 nucleotides align to TRBD2. The CDR3 has 14 amino acids. The junction had 4 bases not matched to a gene; V was cut back by 8 bases and J by 1 base. Germline CDR1 reads SGHTA; CDR2 reads FQGNSA. The CDR3 region has the DNA TGTGCCAGCTCTCGGACTAGCGGGTCCTACGAGCAGTACTTC. Its translation is CASSRTSGSYEQYF.

The chain joins TRBV28 to TRBJ1-2; a possible D gene is TRBD1 (6 bases). V shed 6 bases and J shed 4 bases, with 12 bases lying between them. The germline V gene has CDR1 MDHEN and CDR2 SYDVKM. The CDR3 loop spans 13 amino acids. CDR3 DNA: TGTGCCAGCAGCAGGACAGCTACCTATGGCTACACCTTC. As protein: CASSRTATYGYTF.

The chain joins TRBV2 to TRBJ2-5; weak D call: TRBD2 (5 bases). Looked up from germline, CDR1 is SNHLY and CDR2 is FYNNEI. This CDR3 comprises 15 residues. Trimming took 1 base from V and 9 from J, leaving 18 bases between them. The CDR3 coding sequence is TGTGCCAGCAGTGAAGTCCGTAGCGCCCCCCAGTCCCAGTACTTC. Translation gives CASSEVRSAPQSQYF.

The chain has TRBV5-1 and TRBJ2-5; 7 nucleotides match TRBD2. The CDR3 runs to 14 residues. The V gene's germline CDR1 is SGHRS and CDR2 YFSETQ. Unmatched junction bases numbered 8, after V lost 0 bases and J lost 9 bases. The CDR3 DNA follows: TGCGCCAGCAGCTTGGCCGGGACTATCAGGGCCCAGTACTTC. Protein sequence: CASSLAGTIRAQYF.

This sequence joins TRBV5-5 and TRBJ2-5, with 8 positions matching TRBD1. Germline assignment: CDR1 SGHKS and CDR2 YYEKEE (reference sequence). CDR3 length: 16 amino acids. Germline trimming cut 3 bases from V and 5 bases from J; bases unmatched to any gene: 12. In nucleotides, the CDR3 is TGTGCCAGCAGCTATACGAGGACAGGGTCGAAGGAGACCCAGTACTTC. Protein: CASSYTRTGSKETQYF.

The genes are TRBV30 and TRBJ1-5, with a weak D call TRBD1 (5 bases). The V end lost 1 base, the J end lost 11 bases, and 21 bases lay between the germline ends. Germline V gene data show CDR1 as GTSNPN and CDR2 as SVGIG (reference sequence). The CDR3 spans 15 residues. CDR3 nucleotide sequence: TGTGCCTGGAGTGAGTTGGGCAGGGAGGGTTGGACCCAGCATTTT. Its translation is CAWSELGREGWTQHF.

The chain uses TRBV27 and TRBJ1-2, with a tentative D call TRBD1 (6 bases). Germline V lookup: CDR1 MNHEY, CDR2 SMNVEV (reference sequence). This CDR3 region has 17 residues. Deletions cut 2 bases from V and 7 bases from J, with 23 bases between. CDR3 protein: CASSLEGGAGVLAGYTF. The CDR3 DNA reads as TGTGCCAGCAGTTTAGAGGGGGGGGCAGGGGTGTTGGCTGGCTACACCTTC.

This rearrangement joins TRBV6-5 to TRBJ1-4, with D perhaps TRBD1 (6 bases). The CDR3 length is 16 residues. V lost 1 base, J lost 7 bases, and 16 bases lay in between. Per germline, CDR1 MNHEY and CDR2 SVGAGI. The CDR3 DNA follows: TGTGCCAGCAGTTACTATCCCACAGGGATTGGTGAAAAACTGTTTTTT. It is translated as CASSYYPTGIGEKLFF.

The rearrangement joins TRBV7-2 to TRBJ2-3; 8 bases align to TRBD2. The CDR3 runs 17 residues. Germline-derived CDR1 and CDR2 are SGHTA and FQGNSA. V shed 5 bases, J shed 7 bases, and the junction held 17 bases outside the gene matches. The CDR3 region has the DNA TGTGCCAGCAGCCGCGTAGGGGGGGCTAGCGGGCCTAATACGCAGTATTTT. This codes for CASSRVGGASGPNTQYF.

The chain employs TRBV11-3 and TRBJ2-3, with D maybe TRBD2 (7 bases). This CDR3 contains 15 residues. From germline, CDR1 is SGHNT and CDR2 YENEEA. V shed 0 bases and J shed 6 bases, with 13 bases lying between them. The DNA for the CDR3 is TGTGCCAGCAGCTTAGAGGGGGGGCTAGGGGATACGCAGTATTTT. This gives the protein CASSLEGGLGDTQYF.

The chain is built from TRBV5-4 and TRBJ2-5; 7 bases are shared with TRBD2. The V gene's germline CDR1 is SGHNT and CDR2 YYREEE (reference sequence). The length of the CDR3 is 15 residues. V shed 0 bases, J shed 7 bases, and the junction held 9 bases outside the gene matches. In DNA form, the CDR3 reads TGTGCCAGCAGCTTGGTTGGTAGCGGGTTCTCGACCCAGTACTTC. Amino acids: CASSLVGSGFSTQYF.

The CDR3 DNA follows: TGTGCCAGCACCGTGGGGGTGACCCAGTACTTC. Protein product: CASTVGVTQYF. The chain couples TRBV7-2 to TRBJ2-5; possibly TRBD1 or TRBD2 for D (5 bases each). V was pared by 7 bases and J by 7 bases, with 10 bases between. Germline lookup yields CDR1 SGHTA and CDR2 FQGNSA. This CDR3 is 11 amino acids long.

The rearrangement uses TRBV6-5 and TRBJ1-5; 10 bases map to TRBD1. There are 15 residues in the CDR3. Germline V gene data show CDR1 as MNHEY and CDR2 as SVGAGI. The trim removed 9 bases at V and 4 bases at J, leaving 9 bases unmatched. The CDR3 sequence: CARTGGPWGNQPQHF. The CDR3 DNA reads TGTGCCAGGACAGGGGGCCCATGGGGGAATCAGCCCCAGCATTTT.

J is TRBJ1-5 and V is TRBV4-3; D gene ambiguous. Deletions cut 0 bases from V and 4 bases from J, with 10 bases between. The CDR3 is 15 residues long. In germline, CDR1 is LGHNA, CDR2 YSLEER. The chain's CDR3 is CASSQDAAVNQPQHF. CDR3 DNA sequence: TGCGCCAGCAGCCAAGATGCGGCAGTTAATCAGCCCCAGCATTTT.

The CDR3 region is CSGRRGSDTGELFF. In DNA, the CDR3 is TGCAGCGGCCGACGGGGGTCGGACACCGGGGAGCTGTTTTTT. The J gene is TRBJ2-2, the V gene TRBV29-1; D is possibly TRBD2 (6 bases). Germline CDR1 SQVTM, CDR2 ANQGSEA. Deletions cut 7 bases from V and 3 bases from J, with 15 bases between. The CDR3 is 14 amino acids.

The rearrangement joins TRBV12-5 to TRBJ2-2; D assignment may be TRBD1 or TRBD2 (6 bases each). The CDR3 is 18 residues long. Germline V lookup: CDR1 LGHNT, CDR2 FRNRAP. V was clipped by 1 base and J by 4 bases, with 19 bases between them. The CDR3 is CASGLGQVGSFFTGELFF. DNA of the CDR3: TGTGCTAGTGGTTTGGGACAGGTCGGGAGTTTCTTCACCGGGGAGCTGTTTTTT.

The chain couples TRBV4-2 to TRBJ2-1; the D gene is possibly TRBD2 (5 bases). Germline assignment: CDR1 LGHNA and CDR2 YNFKEQ. Between the trimmed V and J ends, which lost 3 bases and 8 bases, there was a span of 11 bases. The CDR3 extends over 13 amino acids. The CDR3: CASSHRTLDEQFF. The CDR3 bases are TGTGCCAGCAGCCATCGGACTTTGGATGAGCAGTTCTTC.

CDR3 in DNA: TGTGCCAGCAGCTCTGGGGACCGTATGTTCTTC. Translation: CASSSGDRMFF. The V gene is TRBV7-7, the J gene TRBJ2-1; D possibly matches TRBD1 or TRBD2 (5 bases each). Germline V gives CDR1 SSHAT, CDR2 FNYEAQ (reference sequence). V was trimmed by 4 bases and J by 15 bases, leaving 13 bases between them. The CDR3 sequence is 11 residues long. Full variable domain (outside the CDR3, taken from reference TRBV7-7 and TRBJ2-1): GAGVSQSPRYKVTKRGQDVTLRCDPISSHATLYWYQQALGQGPEFLTYFNYEAQPDKSGLPSDRFSAERPEGSISTLTIQRTEQRDSAMYRCASSSGDRMFFGPGTRLTVL.